This T cell receptor beta chain appears in the sequencing data of a study of type 1 regulatory T cells. Germline values: CDR1 ENHRY, CDR2 SYGVKD. The CDR3 is 15 amino acids. V was clipped by 2 bases and J by 3 bases, with 12 bases between them. TCRdb ran MiXCR on the reads and lists one entry per CDR3 protein. The table has 55,000 to 65,000 distinct CDR3 sequences, 55% to 65% seen once. In regard to this clonotype: The antigen remains unidentified.

Material: cultured non-Tr1 T cells, either the whole culture or a sorted T cell fraction (not recorded which). The genes are TRBV10-3 and TRBJ2-3; a weak D match, TRBD2 (7 bases). This TCR derives from a human donor in good health. CDR3 region: CAISEGGGDTDTQYF. In nucleotides, the CDR3 is TGTGCCATCAGTGAGGGAGGGGGGGATACAGATACGCAGTATTTT.